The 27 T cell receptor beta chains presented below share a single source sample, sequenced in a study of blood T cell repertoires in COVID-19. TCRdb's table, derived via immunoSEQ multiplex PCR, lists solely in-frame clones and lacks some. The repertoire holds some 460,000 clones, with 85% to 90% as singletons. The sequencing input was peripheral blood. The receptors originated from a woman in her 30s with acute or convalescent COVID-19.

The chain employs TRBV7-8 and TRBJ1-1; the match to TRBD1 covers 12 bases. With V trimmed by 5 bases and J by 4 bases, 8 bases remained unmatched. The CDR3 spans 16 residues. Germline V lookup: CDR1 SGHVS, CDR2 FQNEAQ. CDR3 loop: CASSLGTGGGSTEAFF. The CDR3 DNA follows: TGTGCCAGCAGCCTCGGGACAGGGGGCGGGAGCACTGAAGCTTTCTTT.

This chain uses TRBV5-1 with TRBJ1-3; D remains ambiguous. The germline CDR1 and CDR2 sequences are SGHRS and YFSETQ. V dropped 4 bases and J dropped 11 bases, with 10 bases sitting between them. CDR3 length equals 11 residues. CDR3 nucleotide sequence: TGCGCCAGCAGCCCACCCCAGGCCATATATTTT. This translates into CASSPPQAIYF. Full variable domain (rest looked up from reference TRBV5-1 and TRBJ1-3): KAGVTQTPRYLIKTRGQQVTLSCSPISGHRSVSWYQQTPGQGLQFLFEYFSETQRNKGNFPGRFSGRQFSNSRSEMNVSTLELGDSALYLCASSPPQAIYFGEGSWLTVV.

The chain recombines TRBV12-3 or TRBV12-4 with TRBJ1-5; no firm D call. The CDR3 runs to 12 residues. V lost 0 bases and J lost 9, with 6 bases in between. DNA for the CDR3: TGTGCCAGCAGTTTAGCCCCCCGGCCCCAGCATTTT. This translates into CASSLAPRPQHF.

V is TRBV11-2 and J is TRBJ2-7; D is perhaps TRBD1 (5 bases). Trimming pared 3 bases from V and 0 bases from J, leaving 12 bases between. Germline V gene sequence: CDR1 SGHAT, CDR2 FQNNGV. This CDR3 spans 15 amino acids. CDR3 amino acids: CASSFHETVSYEQYF. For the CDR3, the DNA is TGTGCCAGCAGCTTTCACGAGACAGTCTCCTACGAGCAGTACTTC.

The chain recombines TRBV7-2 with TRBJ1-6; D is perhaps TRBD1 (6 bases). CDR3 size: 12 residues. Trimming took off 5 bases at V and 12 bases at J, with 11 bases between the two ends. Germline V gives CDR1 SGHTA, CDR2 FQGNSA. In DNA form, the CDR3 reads TGTGCCAGCAGCGTTTCAGGGGTACCCCTCCACTTT. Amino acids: CASSVSGVPLHF. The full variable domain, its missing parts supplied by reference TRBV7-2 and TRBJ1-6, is GAGVSQSPSNKVTEKGKDVELRCDPISGHTALYWYRQSLGQGLEFLIYFQGNSAPDKSGLPSDRFSAERTGGSVSTLTIQRTQQEDSAVYLCASSVSGVPLHFGNGTRLTVT.

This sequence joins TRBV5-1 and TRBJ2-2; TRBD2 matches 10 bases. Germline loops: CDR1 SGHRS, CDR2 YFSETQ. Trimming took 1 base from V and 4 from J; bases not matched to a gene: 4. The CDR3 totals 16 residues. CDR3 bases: TGCGCCAGCAGCTTGACTAGCGGGGCACTCACCGGGGAGCTGTTTTTT. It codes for CASSLTSGALTGELFF.

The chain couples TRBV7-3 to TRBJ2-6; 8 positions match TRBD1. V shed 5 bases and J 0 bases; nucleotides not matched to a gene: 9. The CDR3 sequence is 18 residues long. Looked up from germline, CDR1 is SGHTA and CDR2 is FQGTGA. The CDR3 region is CASSPRTGFLSGANVLTF. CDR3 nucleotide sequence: TGTGCCAGCAGCCCCAGGACAGGGTTTCTCTCTGGGGCCAACGTCCTGACTTTC.

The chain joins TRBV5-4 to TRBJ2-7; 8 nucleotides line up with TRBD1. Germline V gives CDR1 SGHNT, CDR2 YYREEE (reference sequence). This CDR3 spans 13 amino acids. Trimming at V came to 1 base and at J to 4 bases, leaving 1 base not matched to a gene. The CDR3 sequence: CASSLRTGYEQYF. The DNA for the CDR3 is TGTGCCAGCAGCTTGAGGACAGGGTACGAGCAGTACTTC.

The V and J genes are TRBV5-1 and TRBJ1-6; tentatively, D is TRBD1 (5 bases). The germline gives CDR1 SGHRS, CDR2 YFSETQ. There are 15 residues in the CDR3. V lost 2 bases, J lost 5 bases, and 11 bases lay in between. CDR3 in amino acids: CASSLSPGNNSPLHF. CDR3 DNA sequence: TGCGCCAGCAGCTTATCTCCAGGGAATAATTCACCCCTCCACTTT.

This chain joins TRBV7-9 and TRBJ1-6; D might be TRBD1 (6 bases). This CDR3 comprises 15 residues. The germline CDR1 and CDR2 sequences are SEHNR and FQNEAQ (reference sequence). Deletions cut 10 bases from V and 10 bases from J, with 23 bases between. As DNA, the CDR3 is TGTGCCATCGAAGTGGGGGCGGAATCGGGGTCACCCCTCCACTTT. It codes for CAIEVGAESGSPLHF.

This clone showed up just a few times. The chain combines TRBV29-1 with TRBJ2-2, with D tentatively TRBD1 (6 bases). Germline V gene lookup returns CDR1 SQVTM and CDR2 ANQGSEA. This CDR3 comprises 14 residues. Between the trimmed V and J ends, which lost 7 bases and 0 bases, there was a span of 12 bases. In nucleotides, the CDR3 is TGCAGCGCCAGACAGGCTACGAACACCGGGGAGCTGTTTTTT. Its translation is CSARQATNTGELFF.

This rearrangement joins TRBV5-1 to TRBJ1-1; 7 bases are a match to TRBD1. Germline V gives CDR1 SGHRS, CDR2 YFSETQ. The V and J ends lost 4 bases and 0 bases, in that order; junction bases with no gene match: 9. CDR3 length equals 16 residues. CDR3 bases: TGCGCCAGCAGCGCCCGGGACAGCCGAATGAACACTGAAGCTTTCTTT. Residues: CASSARDSRMNTEAFF.

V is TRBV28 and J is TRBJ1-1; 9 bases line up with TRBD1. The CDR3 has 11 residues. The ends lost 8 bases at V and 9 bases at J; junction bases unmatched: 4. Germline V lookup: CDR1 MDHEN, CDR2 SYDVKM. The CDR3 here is CASRTGGKAFF. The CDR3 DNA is TGTGCCAGCCGTACAGGGGGCAAAGCTTTCTTT.

CDR3 loop: CAWSLGPRTVGRGYTF. CDR3 DNA sequence: TGTGCCTGGAGCCTAGGCCCCCGGACAGTGGGTCGTGGCTACACCTTC. The gene calls are TRBV30 and TRBJ1-2; TRBD1 might be the D (6 bases). The V end lost 3 bases, the J end lost 7 bases, and 24 bases lay between the germline ends. CDR1 and CDR2 from the germline V gene are GTSNPN and SVGIG (reference sequence). This CDR3 region has 16 residues.

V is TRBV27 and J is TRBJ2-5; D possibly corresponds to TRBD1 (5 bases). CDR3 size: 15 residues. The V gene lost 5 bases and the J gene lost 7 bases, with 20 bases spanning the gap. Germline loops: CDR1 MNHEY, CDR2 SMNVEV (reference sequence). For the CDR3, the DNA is TGTGCCAGCAGTCCCCCCGACTCGACAGACGGGACCCAGTACTTC. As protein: CASSPPDSTDGTQYF.

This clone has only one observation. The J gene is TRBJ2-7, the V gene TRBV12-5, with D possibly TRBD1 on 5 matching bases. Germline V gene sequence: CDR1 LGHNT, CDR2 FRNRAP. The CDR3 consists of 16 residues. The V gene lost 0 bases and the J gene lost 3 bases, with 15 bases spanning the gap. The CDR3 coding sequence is TGTGCTAGTGGTTTGGTAGTGTCCAGGGCCATCTACGAGCAGTACTTC. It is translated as CASGLVVSRAIYEQYF.

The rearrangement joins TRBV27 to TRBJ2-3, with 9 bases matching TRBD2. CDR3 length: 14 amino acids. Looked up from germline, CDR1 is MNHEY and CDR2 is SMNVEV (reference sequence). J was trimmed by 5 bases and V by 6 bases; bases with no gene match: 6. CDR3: CASRRAGGRDTQYF. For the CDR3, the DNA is TGTGCCAGCAGAAGAGCGGGGGGACGAGATACGCAGTATTTT.

CDR3 coding DNA: TGTGCCAGCAGCCAACCGGGACAGTACAATGAGCAGTTCTTC. Its translation: CASSQPGQYNEQFF. This rearrangement joins TRBV3-1 (or the pseudogene TRBV3-2) to TRBJ2-1; TRBD1 aligns across 7 bases. V shed 2 bases and J 4 bases; nucleotides not matched to a gene: 2. The CDR3 sequence is 14 residues long. CDR1 and CDR2 (germline): LGHDT, YNNKEL (reference sequence).

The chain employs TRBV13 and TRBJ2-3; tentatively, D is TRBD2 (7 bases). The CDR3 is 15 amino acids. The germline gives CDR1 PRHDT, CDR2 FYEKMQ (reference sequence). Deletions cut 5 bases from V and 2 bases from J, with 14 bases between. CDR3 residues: CASSPRGASTDTQYF. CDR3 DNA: TGTGCCAGCAGCCCCCGGGGGGCCTCCACAGATACGCAGTATTTT.

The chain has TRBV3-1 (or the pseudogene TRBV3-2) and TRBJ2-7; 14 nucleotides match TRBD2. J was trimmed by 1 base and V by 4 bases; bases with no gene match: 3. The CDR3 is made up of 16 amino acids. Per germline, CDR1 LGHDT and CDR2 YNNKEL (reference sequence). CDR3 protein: CASSRGLAGDSYEQYF. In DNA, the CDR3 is TGTGCCAGCAGCCGGGGACTAGCGGGGGATTCCTACGAGCAGTACTTC.

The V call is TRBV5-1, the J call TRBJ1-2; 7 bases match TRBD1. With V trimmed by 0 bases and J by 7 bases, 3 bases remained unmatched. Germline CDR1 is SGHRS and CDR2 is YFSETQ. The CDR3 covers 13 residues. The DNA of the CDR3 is TGCGCCAGCAGCTTGGACAGGGGTTCTGGCTACACCTTC. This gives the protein CASSLDRGSGYTF. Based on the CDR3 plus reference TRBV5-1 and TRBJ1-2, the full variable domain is KAGVTQTPRYLIKTRGQQVTLSCSPISGHRSVSWYQQTPGQGLQFLFEYFSETQRNKGNFPGRFSGRQFSNSRSEMNVSTLELGDSALYLCASSLDRGSGYTFGSGTRLTVV.

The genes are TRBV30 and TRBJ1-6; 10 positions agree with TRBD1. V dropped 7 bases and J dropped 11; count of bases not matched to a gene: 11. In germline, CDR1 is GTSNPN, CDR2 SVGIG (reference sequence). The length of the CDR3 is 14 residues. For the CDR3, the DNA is TGTGCCTTCTTAACGGGACAGGGGAGAGCACCCCTCCACTTT. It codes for CAFLTGQGRAPLHF.

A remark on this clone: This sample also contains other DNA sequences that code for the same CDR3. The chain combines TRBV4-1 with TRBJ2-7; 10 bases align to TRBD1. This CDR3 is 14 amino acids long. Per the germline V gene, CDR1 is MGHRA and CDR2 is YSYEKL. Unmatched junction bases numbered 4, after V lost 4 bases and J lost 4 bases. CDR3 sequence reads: CASSRGTGVYEQYF. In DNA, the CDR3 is TGCGCCAGCAGCCGCGGGACAGGGGTTTACGAGCAGTACTTC.

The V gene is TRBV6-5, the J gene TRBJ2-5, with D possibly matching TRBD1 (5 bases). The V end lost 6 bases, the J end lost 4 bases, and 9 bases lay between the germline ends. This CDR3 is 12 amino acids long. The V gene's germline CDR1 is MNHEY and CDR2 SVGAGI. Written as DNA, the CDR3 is TGTGCCAGCAGGGGGCTCCGAGAGACCCAGTACTTC. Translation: CASRGLRETQYF.

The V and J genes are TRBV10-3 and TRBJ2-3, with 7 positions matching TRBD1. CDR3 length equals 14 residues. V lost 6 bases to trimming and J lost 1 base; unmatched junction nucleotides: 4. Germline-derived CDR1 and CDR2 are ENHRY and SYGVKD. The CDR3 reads CAIRVTGGTDTQYF. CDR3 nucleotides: TGTGCCATCAGGGTAACAGGGGGCACAGATACGCAGTATTTT.

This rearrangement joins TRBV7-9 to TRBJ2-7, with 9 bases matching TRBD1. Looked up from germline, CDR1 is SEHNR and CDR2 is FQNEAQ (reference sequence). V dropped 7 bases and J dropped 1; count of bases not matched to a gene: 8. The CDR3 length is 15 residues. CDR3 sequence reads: CASTRTGTGSYEQYF. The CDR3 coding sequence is TGTGCCAGCACCCGAACCGGGACAGGGTCCTACGAGCAGTACTTC. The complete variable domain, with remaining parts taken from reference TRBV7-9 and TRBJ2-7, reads DTGVSQNPRHKITKRGQNVTFRCDPISEHNRLYWYRQTLGQGPEFLTYFQNEAQLEKSRLLSDRFSAERPKGSFSTLEIQRTEQGDSAMYLCASTRTGTGSYEQYFGPGTRLTVT.

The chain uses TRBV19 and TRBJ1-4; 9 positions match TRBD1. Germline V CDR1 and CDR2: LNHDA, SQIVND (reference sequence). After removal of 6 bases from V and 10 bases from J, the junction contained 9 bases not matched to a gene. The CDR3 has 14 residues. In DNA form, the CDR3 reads TGTGCCAGTAGGAGAGGGACAGGGATCGGAAAACTGTTTTTT. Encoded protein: CASRRGTGIGKLFF.